This T cell receptor beta chain comes out of a study of cytotoxic CD8 clonotypes in ibrutinib-treated CLL (dated by TCRdb to about 2021). For the wider study: The cohort was composed of 11 relapsed/refractory and fewer than 16 treatment-naive patients; IGHV unmutated status was identified in around 17 patients. Responses were partial in some 24 patients and complete in 2; after median about 68 months follow-up, roughly 14 stayed in remission and some twelve progressed. The response samples were drawn at a median of 12 months into treatment, with a range of roughly 6 to 40 months. On average, each sample yielded hundreds of thousands of productive templates and 85,000 to 95,000 productive rearrangements. Longitudinal samples were obtainable from about 30% of the 86 participants in the trial. Cryopreserved peripheral blood mononuclear cells were obtained prior to treatment, at the time of response, and at either disease progression or sustained remission. Patients were still on ibrutinib when every remission and progressive disease sample was collected.

Details on this clone: Its antigen remains unidentified. No per-base quality is available; no much larger clone lies one base away.

CDR1 and CDR2 were assigned from the germline V gene as MDHEN and SYDVKM. Trimming at the junction amounts to 7 bases on V and 3 bases on J, and the germline ends lie 7 bases apart. There are 12 amino acids in the CDR3, from cysteine to phenylalanine inclusive. Only the CDR3 DNA is retained, 36 bases long and in frame from the first base. Study-wide conclusions, independent of this receptor: Sampling times were not matched between patients in sustained remission and patients whose disease was progressing, and lymph node repertoires were not examined. Baseline clonality was found to be higher than that of age-matched healthy donors and was strongly correlated with circulating CD8+ T-cell counts. Clonality rose at ibrutinib response, remained stable during sustained remission, and dropped back toward baseline at progression. Public clonotypes were rare and either shrank or stayed stable during treatment, and the rise in clonality at ibrutinib response reflected expansion of private clonotypes.

This specimen's time point label, per the study, means: approximately eleven months on ibrutinib. For TCR beta library preparation, about 2 micrograms of genomic DNA was extracted from cryopreserved PBMCs. Longitudinal blood samples from CLL patients receiving ibrutinib monotherapy were subjected to high-throughput TCR beta sequencing. Patients were enrolled in a phase 2 open-label single-center ibrutinib monotherapy trial. Each clonotype received, on average, roughly 9.6x coverage in deep resolution sequencing performed on a MiSeq, where the target depth lay between 1 in 1 million and 1 in 200,000 T cells. The immunoSEQ hsTCRB Kit was used to generate the TCR beta libraries. The source study handled its data this way. The data were analyzed with ImmunoSEQ Analyzer and ImmunoSEQ Data Assistant, and V, D and J gene assignments followed IMGT definitions. Clonality, with values ranging from 0 to 1, was calculated as one minus the normalized Shannon entropy of productive rearrangement frequencies. Only overrepresented clonotypes making up at least 0.05% of the repertoire of each patient were included in the public clonotype analysis. Repertoires from some twelve age-matched healthy donors in immuneACCESS were used as clonality controls. TCRdb mirrors the immuneACCESS table, restricted to in-frame sequences. Some clones are absent from its copies; in checked studies, under half trace to an unresolved V gene, and the reason for the others is unknown. V and J calls and clone size are copied from that table; D and trimming were computed from the DNA. Counted in this sample were about 200,000 clones; nearly 80% of them appeared once. 10% to 12% of the sample is taken by the ten largest.

The origin of this receptor is a human donor with chronic lymphocytic leukemia. Sequencing was performed on PBMCs, taken after 12 months of ibrutinib treatment. This sequence uses TRBV28 and TRBJ1-5; the D gene assignment is ambiguous. The nucleotides read TGTGCCAGCAAAACCGTCAATCAGCCCCAGCATTTT. It translates to CASKTVNQPQHF.